This is a list of T cell receptor beta chains from one sample in a study of early T cells in non-severe SARS-CoV-2 infection. TCRdb ran MiXCR on the 5' RACE reads and lists one entry per CDR3 protein. The sample contains fewer than 75,000 distinct CDR3 sequences, 20% to 25% of which appear only once. The sequencing used whole blood, collected at baseline. Receptors were obtained from an adult who was a healthcare worker with PCR-confirmed SARS-CoV-2 infection or an uninfected control (not recorded which). Both conserved end residues are part of each CDR3. The D gene is left open where the match is weak. The listing skips clone size in some rows; elsewhere it reads once, few, many or a size class.

>TRBD2|TRBJ2-3|.|TRBV5-4
CASSGGTSWTDTQYF
TGTGCCAGCAGCGGCGGGACTAGCTGGACAGATACGCAGTATTTT
>.|TRBJ1-1|many|TRBV7-3
CASTHRMNTEAFF
TGTGCCAGCACCCACCGAATGAACACTGAAGCTTTCTTT
>.|TRBJ1-2|.|TRBV21-1
CASSKVASVSGYTF
TGTGCCAGCAGCAAAGTCGCAAGTGTATCTGGCTACACCTTC
>.|TRBJ1-6|.|TRBV30
CAWTLGFPPLHF
TGTGCCTGGACCCTCGGCTTTCCACCCCTCCACTTT
>.|TRBJ1-1|.|TRBV3-1
CASSQGLGSSEAFF
TGTGCCAGCAGCCAAGGGTTGGGTAGCTCTGAAGCTTTCTTT
>.|TRBJ1-6|few|TRBV7-8
CASRSSLGMGSPYNSPLHF
TGTGCCAGCAGATCCTCCTTAGGGATGGGAAGCCCCTATAATTCACCCCTCCACTTT
>.|TRBJ2-7|.|TRBV4-2
CASSQDLVSSYEQYF
TGTGCCAGCAGCCAAGATTTGGTTTCCTCCTACGAGCAGTACTTC
>.|TRBJ2-6|.|TRBV7-8
CASSFGQSGANVLTF
TGTGCCAGCAGCTTTGGGCAATCCGGGGCCAACGTCCTGACTTTC
>.|TRBJ1-6|.|TRBV3-1
CASSPDSNSPLHF
TGTGCCAGCAGCCCGGACAGCAATTCACCCCTCCACTTT
>.|TRBJ2-7|.|TRBV7-3
CASSPHGASEQYF
TGTGCCAGCAGCCCACACGGGGCCTCAGAGCAGTACTTC
>.|TRBJ2-7|.|TRBV5-1
CASSRFSGYEQYF
TGCGCCAGCAGCCGGTTCTCAGGCTACGAGCAGTACTTC
>.|TRBJ2-1|.|TRBV14
CASSQDWDNEQFF
TGTGCCAGCAGCCAAGATTGGGACAATGAGCAGTTCTTC
>TRBD1|TRBJ1-2|.|TRBV7-9
CASSLAGQGEGYTF
TGTGCCAGCAGCTTGGCCGGACAGGGGGAAGGCTACACCTTC
>TRBD2|TRBJ2-5|few|TRBV3-1
CASVPTGGQETQYF
TGTGCCAGCGTGCCAACGGGGGGCCAAGAGACCCAGTACTTC
>.|TRBJ2-2|.|TRBV6-6
CASSYGVMAGELFF
TGTGCCAGCAGTTACGGAGTAATGGCCGGGGAGCTGTTTTTT
>.|TRBJ1-1|few|TRBV7-9
CASSFQGRAEAFF
TGTGCCAGCAGCTTTCAGGGGCGGGCTGAAGCTTTCTTT
>TRBD2|TRBJ2-3|.|TRBV29-1
CSVVPAGMTDTQYF
TGCAGCGTTGTCCCAGCGGGGATGACAGATACGCAGTATTTT
>TRBD1|TRBJ1-1|few|TRBV6-6
CASSSPDRGRVNTEAFF
TGTGCCAGCAGTTCTCCGGACAGGGGGCGAGTGAACACTGAAGCTTTCTTT
>.|TRBJ1-2|few|TRBV14
CASSQGVGRSTYGYTF
TGTGCCAGCAGCCAAGGCGTCGGACGGAGCACCTATGGCTACACCTTC
>TRBD1|TRBJ2-7|.|TRBV7-9
CASSPRATGLYF
TGTGCCAGCAGCCCGCGGGCGACAGGGCTTTACTTC
>TRBD1|TRBJ2-5|.|TRBV11-3
CASSPLPGQRKETQYF
TGTGCCAGCAGCCCCCTCCCGGGACAGCGAAAAGAGACCCAGTACTTC
>TRBD1|TRBJ1-2|.|TRBV6-6
CASEPDIGGRVENDGYTF
TGTGCCAGCGAACCCGATATAGGGGGCCGAGTAGAGAATGATGGCTACACCTTC
>.|TRBJ2-2|few|TRBV2
CAGGQLNTGELFF
TGTGCCGGAGGACAATTGAACACCGGGGAGCTGTTTTTT
>.|TRBJ2-1|.|TRBV11-2
CASSRHETTYNEQFF
TGTGCCAGCAGCCGCCATGAGACTACGTACAATGAGCAGTTCTTC
>.|TRBJ1-1|.|TRBV7-2
CASSPFSLDTEAFF
TGTGCCAGCAGCCCGTTTTCACTCGACACTGAAGCTTTCTTT
>TRBD1|TRBJ2-2|.|TRBV5-1
CASSSTKGQGGSGELFF
TGCGCCAGCAGTTCCACTAAGGGACAGGGTGGCAGCGGGGAGCTGTTTTTT
>TRBD2|TRBJ2-1|.|TRBV7-9
CASRILAGSYNEQFF
TGTGCCAGCAGAATTCTAGCGGGCTCCTACAATGAGCAGTTCTTC
>.|TRBJ1-1|many|TRBV6-1
CASSYQGSLAFF
TGTGCCAGCAGTTACCAGGGTTCTTTGGCTTTCTTT
>.|TRBJ2-7|once|TRBV10-3
CAISDSPPLYF
TGTGCCATCAGTGACTCTCCCCCTTTGTACTTC
>.|TRBJ2-3|many|TRBV29-1
CSVVGAQGKGTDTQYF
TGCAGCGTTGTGGGGGCGCAGGGGAAAGGGACAGATACGCAGTATTTT
>TRBD1|TRBJ2-1|few|TRBV5-1
CASSVGQGKGEQFF
TGCGCCAGCAGCGTGGGACAGGGGAAAGGCGAGCAGTTCTTC
>.|TRBJ2-5|few|TRBV2
CASNSQQETQYF
TGTGCCAGCAATTCCCAGCAAGAGACCCAGTACTTC
>.|TRBJ1-1|.|TRBV3-1
CASSPGLLNTEAFF
TGTGCCAGCAGCCCGGGACTGCTGAACACTGAAGCTTTCTTT
>.|TRBJ2-1|few|TRBV20-1
CSARDGASRDEQFF
TGCAGTGCTAGAGATGGGGCCTCTAGGGATGAGCAGTTCTTC
>.|TRBJ1-2|.|TRBV28
CASSFFGRSRPTYGYTF
TGTGCCAGCAGTTTTTTTGGGCGCTCCCGACCCACTTATGGCTACACCTTC
>.|TRBJ2-2|.|TRBV5-6
CASSLAESAPVAGELFF
TGTGCCAGCAGCTTGGCCGAGAGCGCACCCGTGGCCGGGGAGCTGTTTTTT
>.|TRBJ2-4|.|TRBV2
CASSEAGTSIAKNIQYF
TGTGCCAGCAGTGAAGCCGGGACATCTATAGCCAAAAACATTCAGTACTTC
>.|TRBJ2-7|.|TRBV20-1
CSARDQISTSYEQYF
TGCAGTGCTAGGGACCAAATTTCCACCTCCTACGAGCAGTACTTC
>TRBD2|TRBJ2-1|.|TRBV20-1
CSAQESSGASEQFF
TGCAGTGCTCAGGAGTCTAGCGGGGCAAGTGAGCAGTTCTTC
>.|TRBJ2-5|.|TRBV10-3
CASRGQETQYF
TGTGCCTCGAGGGGGCAAGAGACCCAGTACTTC
>.|TRBJ1-1|few|TRBV19
CASSIASNTEAFF
TGTGCCAGTAGTATCGCCAGCAACACTGAAGCTTTCTTT
>TRBD2|TRBJ2-7|few|TRBV6-5
CASSYLGGVAGVEQYF
TGTGCCAGCAGTTACCTCGGCGGGGTAGCGGGGGTAGAGCAGTACTTC
>.|TRBJ1-1|few|TRBV3-1
CASSQADSMNTEAFF
TGTGCCAGCAGCCAGGCTGACAGTATGAACACTGAAGCTTTCTTT
>TRBD2|TRBJ2-2|.|TRBV5-4
CASAFASGGYTGELFF
TGTGCCAGTGCCTTTGCTAGCGGGGGCTACACCGGGGAGCTGTTTTTT
>.|TRBJ2-2|.|TRBV7-7
CASSLNPGGELFF
TGTGCCAGCAGCTTAAACCCGGGCGGGGAGCTGTTTTTT
>.|TRBJ2-1|few|TRBV2
CASSGLRMPPDNEQFF
TGTGCCAGCAGTGGTCTTAGGATGCCTCCTGACAATGAGCAGTTCTTC